Sequencing of this T cell receptor (beta chain) was carried out in a study of response to subunit inactivated influenza vaccine (dated by TCRdb to 2017 to 2018). With respect to the entire study: Deep quantitative T cell receptor repertoire profiling was used in the study to track responses to a trivalent subunit inactivated influenza vaccine. On the study overall, not on this receptor specifically: The authors suggested that each seasonal influenza vaccination may recruit only a limited number of new T cells.

The protocol used for the library was RT-PCR. Data came from an Illumina HiSeq 2500. TCRdb's own reprocessing of the public reads used fastp at Q25 and MiXCR and kept productive beta chains. Identical CDR3 proteins give one entry, which carries the most common genes and DNA. The sample table contains more than 600,000 distinct CDR3 sequences; only one count was recorded for about a fifth of them. The top ten clones comprise under 13% of the sample. Reading the germline V gene gives CDR1 MNHEY and CDR2 SVGEGT. Trimming takes 2 bases from V and 0 bases from J, and the germline ends sit 13 bases apart. The CDR3 covers 16 residues, taking in both the cysteine and the phenylalanine. Only the CDR3 DNA is retained, 48 bases long and in frame from the first base. In its sample, this clonotype was seen a few times. Which antigen it targets is not known. Base quality data are lacking; no much larger clone is found one base away.

The sequence is built from TRBV6-2 or TRBV6-3 and TRBJ2-5; matching of 6 bases hints at TRBD1 as the D gene. The source is a man aged 45-65 years who received an inactivated influenza vaccine. Donor details come from another sample of the same person, matched by shared clones. The sequencing here drew on PBMCs from blood, taken more than 4 days after vaccination. The CDR3 amino acid sequence is: CASSYGWAGDQETQYF. The nucleotide sequence is given as TGTGCCAGCAGTTACGGCTGGGCAGGGGACCAAGAGACCCAGTACTTC.